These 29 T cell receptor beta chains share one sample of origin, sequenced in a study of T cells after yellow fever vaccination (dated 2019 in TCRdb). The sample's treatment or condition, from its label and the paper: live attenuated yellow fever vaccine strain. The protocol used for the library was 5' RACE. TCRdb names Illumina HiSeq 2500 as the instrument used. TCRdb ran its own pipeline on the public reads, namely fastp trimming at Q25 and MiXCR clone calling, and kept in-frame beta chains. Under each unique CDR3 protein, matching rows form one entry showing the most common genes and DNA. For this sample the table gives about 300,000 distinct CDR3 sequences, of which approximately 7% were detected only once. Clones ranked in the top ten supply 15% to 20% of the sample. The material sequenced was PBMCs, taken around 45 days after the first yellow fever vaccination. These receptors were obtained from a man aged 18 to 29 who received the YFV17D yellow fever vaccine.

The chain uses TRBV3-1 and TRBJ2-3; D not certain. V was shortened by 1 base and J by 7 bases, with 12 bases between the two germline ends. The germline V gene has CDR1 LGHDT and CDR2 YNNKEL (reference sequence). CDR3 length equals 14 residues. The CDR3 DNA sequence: TGTGCCAGCAGCCAAGGGTCCGAGTCGCATACGCAGTATTTT. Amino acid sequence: CASSQGSESHTQYF.

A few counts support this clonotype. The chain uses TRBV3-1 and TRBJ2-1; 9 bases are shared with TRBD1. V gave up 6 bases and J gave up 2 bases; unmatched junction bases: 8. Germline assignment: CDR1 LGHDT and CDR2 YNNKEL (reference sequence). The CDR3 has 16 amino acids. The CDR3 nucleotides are TGTGCCAGCAGTCGTTCGGGACAGGGCCCCTACAATGAGCAGTTCTTC. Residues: CASSRSGQGPYNEQFF.

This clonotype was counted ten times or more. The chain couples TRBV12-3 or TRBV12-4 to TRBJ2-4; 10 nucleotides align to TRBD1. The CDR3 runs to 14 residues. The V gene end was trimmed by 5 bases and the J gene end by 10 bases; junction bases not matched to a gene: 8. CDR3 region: CASSPGQGSGIQYF. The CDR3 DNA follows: TGTGCCAGCAGTCCGGGACAGGGGAGTGGTATTCAGTACTTC.

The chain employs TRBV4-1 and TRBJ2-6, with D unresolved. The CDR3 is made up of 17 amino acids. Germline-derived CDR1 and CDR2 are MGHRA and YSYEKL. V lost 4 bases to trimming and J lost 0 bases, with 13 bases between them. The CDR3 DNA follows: TGCGCCAGCAGCCCAACGGCCAGGACCTCTGGGGCCAACGTCCTGACTTTC. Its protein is CASSPTARTSGANVLTF.

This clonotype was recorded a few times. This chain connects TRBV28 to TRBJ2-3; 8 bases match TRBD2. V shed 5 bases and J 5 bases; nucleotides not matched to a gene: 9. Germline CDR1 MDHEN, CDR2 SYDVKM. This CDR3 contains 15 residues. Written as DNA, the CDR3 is TGTGCCAGCAGTCTCGCGGGGGGAAGCGGAGATACGCAGTATTTT. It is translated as CASSLAGGSGDTQYF.

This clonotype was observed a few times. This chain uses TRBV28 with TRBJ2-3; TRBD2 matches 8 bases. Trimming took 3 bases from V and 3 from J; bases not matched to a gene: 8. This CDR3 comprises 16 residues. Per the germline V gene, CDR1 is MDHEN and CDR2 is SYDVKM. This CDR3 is CASSFSHGLATDTQYF. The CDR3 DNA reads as TGTGCCAGCAGTTTTTCCCATGGACTAGCTACAGATACGCAGTATTTT.

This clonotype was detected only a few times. The CDR3 sequence: CASSTRDTDTQYF. The DNA of the CDR3 is TGTGCCAGTAGTACGCGGGACACAGATACGCAGTATTTT. This rearrangement joins TRBV19 to TRBJ2-3, with a possible D match to TRBD2 (6 bases). In germline, CDR1 is LNHDA, CDR2 SQIVND (reference sequence). The V gene lost 4 bases and the J gene lost 2 bases, with 7 bases spanning the gap. There are 13 residues in the CDR3.

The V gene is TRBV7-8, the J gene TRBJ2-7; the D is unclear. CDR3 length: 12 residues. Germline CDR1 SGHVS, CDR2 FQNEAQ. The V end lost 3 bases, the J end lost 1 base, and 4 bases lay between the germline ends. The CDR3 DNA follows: TGTGCCAGCAGCTTGCAGTCCTACGAGCAGTACGTC. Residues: CASSLQSYEQYV.

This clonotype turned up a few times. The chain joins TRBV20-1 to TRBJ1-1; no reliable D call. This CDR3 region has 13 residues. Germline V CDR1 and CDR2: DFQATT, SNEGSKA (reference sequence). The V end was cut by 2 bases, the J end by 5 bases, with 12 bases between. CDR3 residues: CSARWGGPTEAFF. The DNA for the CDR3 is TGCAGTGCTAGATGGGGAGGGCCAACTGAAGCTTTCTTT.

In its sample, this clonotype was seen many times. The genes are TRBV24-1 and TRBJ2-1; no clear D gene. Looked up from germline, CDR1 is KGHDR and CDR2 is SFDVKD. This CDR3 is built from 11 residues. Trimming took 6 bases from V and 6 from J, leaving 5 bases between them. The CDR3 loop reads CATSWGNEQFF. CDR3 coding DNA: TGTGCCACCAGTTGGGGCAATGAGCAGTTCTTC.

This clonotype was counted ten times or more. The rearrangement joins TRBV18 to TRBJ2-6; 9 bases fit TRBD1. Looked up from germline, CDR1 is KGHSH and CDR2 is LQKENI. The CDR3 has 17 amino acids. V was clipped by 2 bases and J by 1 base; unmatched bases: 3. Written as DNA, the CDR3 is TGTGCCAGCTCACCAAGGGACAGGGTTTCTGGGGCCAACGTCCTGACTTTC. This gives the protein CASSPRDRVSGANVLTF. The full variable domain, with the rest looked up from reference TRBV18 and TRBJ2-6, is NAGVMQNPRHLVRRRGQEARLRCSPMKGHSHVYWYRQLPEEGLKFMVYLQKENIIDESGMPKERFSAEFPKEGPSILRIQQVVRGDSAAYFCASSPRDRVSGANVLTFGAGSRLTVL.

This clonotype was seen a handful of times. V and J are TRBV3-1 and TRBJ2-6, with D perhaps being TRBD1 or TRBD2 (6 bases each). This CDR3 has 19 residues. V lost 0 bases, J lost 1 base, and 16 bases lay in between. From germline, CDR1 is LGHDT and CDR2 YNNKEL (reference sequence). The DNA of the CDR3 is TGTGCCAGCAGCCAAGACATAGCAGGGGACTCTTCTGGGGCCAACGTCCTGACTTTC. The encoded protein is CASSQDIAGDSSGANVLTF.

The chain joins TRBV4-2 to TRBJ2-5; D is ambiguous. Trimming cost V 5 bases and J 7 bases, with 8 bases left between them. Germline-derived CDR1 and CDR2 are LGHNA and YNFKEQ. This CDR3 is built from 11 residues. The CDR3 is CASSRARTQYF. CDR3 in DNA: TGTGCCAGCAGCAGAGCCAGGACCCAGTACTTC.

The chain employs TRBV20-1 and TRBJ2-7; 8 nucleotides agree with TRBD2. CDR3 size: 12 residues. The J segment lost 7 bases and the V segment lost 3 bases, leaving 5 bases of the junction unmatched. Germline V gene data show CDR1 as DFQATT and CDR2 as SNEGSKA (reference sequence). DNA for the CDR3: TGCAGTGCTAGCGGGGGGGCGAGGGAGCAGTACTTC. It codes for CSASGGAREQYF.

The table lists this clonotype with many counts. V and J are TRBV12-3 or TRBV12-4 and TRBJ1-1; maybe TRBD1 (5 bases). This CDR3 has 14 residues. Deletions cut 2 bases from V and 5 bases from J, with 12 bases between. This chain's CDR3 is CASSLQGGGTEAFF. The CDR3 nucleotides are TGTGCCAGCAGTTTACAGGGAGGCGGGACTGAAGCTTTCTTT.

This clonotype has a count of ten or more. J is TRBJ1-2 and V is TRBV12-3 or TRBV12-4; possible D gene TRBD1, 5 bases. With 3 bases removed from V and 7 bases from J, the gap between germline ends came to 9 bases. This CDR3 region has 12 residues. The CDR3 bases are TGTGCCAGCAGTTTTCCAGGGTCTGGCTACACCTTC. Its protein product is CASSFPGSGYTF.

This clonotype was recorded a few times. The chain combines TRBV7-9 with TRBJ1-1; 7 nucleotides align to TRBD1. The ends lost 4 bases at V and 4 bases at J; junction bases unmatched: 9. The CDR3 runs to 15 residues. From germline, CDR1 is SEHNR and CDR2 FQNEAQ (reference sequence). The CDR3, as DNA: TGTGCCAGCAGCTCGAACAGGGGTGGTGGCACTGAAGCTTTCTTT. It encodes CASSSNRGGGTEAFF. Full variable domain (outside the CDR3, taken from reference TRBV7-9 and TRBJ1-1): DTGVSQNPRHKITKRGQNVTFRCDPISEHNRLYWYRQTLGQGPEFLTYFQNEAQLEKSRLLSDRFSAERPKGSFSTLEIQRTEQGDSAMYLCASSSNRGGGTEAFFGQGTRLTVV.

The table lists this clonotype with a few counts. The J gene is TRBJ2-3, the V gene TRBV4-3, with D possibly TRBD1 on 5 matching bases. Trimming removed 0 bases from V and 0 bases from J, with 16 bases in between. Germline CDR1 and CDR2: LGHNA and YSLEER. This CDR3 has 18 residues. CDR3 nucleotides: TGCGCCAGCAGCCAAGATTGGAAGTGGCGGACAAGCACAGATACGCAGTATTTT. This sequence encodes CASSQDWKWRTSTDTQYF.

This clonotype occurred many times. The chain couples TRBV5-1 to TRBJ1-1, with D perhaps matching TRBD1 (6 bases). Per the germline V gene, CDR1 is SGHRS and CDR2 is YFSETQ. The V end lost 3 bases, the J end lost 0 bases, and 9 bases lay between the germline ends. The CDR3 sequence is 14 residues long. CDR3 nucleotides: TGCGCCAGCAGCTCACAGGGAGTGAACACTGAAGCTTTCTTT. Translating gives CASSSQGVNTEAFF.

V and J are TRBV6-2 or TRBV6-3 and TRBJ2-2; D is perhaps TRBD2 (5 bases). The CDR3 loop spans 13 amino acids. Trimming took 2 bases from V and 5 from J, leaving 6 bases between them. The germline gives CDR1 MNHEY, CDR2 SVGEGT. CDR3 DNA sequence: TGTGCCAGCAGTTACCGGGGAACCGGGGAGCTGTTTTTT. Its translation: CASSYRGTGELFF.

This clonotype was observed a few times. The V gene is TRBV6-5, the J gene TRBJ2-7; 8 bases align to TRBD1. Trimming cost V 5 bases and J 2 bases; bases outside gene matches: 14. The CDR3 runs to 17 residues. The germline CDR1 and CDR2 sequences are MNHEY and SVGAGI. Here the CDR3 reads CASSNRTGRLLPYEQYF. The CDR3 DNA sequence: TGTGCCAGCAGTAACAGGACAGGGCGGTTACTCCCCTACGAGCAGTACTTC.

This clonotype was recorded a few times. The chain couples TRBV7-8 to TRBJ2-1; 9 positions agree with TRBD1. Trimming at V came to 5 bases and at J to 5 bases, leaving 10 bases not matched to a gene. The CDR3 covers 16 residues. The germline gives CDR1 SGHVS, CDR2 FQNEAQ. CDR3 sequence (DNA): TGTGCCAGCAGCCTCCTCCCAGGACAGGGGAACAATGAGCAGTTCTTC. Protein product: CASSLLPGQGNNEQFF.

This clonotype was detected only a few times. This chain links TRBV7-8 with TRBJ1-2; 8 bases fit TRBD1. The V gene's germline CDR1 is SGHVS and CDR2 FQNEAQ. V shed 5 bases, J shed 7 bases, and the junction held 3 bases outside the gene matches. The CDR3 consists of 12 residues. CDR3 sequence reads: CASSQDRAGYTF. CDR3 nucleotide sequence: TGTGCCAGCAGCCAGGACAGGGCTGGCTACACCTTC.

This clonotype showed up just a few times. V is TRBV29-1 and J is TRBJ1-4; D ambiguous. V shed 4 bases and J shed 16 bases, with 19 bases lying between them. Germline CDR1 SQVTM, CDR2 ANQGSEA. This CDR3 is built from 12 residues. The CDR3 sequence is CSVVPPQGGEFF. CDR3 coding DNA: TGCAGCGTTGTCCCTCCTCAAGGTGGAGAGTTTTTT. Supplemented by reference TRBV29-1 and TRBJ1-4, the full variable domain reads SAVISQKPSRDICQRGTSLTIQCQVDSQVTMMFWYRQQPGQSLTLIATANQGSEATYESGFVIDKFPISRPNLTFSTLTVSNMSPEDSSIYLCSVVPPQGGEFFGSGTQLSVL.

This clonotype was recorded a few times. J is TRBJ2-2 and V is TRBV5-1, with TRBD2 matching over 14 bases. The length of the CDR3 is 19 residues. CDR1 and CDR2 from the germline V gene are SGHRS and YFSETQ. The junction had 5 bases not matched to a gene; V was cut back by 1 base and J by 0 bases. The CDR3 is CASSLNGLAGGANTGELFF. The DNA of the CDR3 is TGCGCCAGCAGCTTGAATGGACTAGCGGGGGGTGCGAACACCGGGGAGCTGTTTTTT. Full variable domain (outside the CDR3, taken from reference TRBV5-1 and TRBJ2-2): KAGVTQTPRYLIKTRGQQVTLSCSPISGHRSVSWYQQTPGQGLQFLFEYFSETQRNKGNFPGRFSGRQFSNSRSEMNVSTLELGDSALYLCASSLNGLAGGANTGELFFGEGSRLTVL.

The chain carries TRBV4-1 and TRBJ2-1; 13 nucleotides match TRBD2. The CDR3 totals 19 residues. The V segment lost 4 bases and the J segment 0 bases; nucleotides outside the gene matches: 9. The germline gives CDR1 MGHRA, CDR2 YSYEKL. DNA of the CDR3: TGCGCCAGCAGCCGCCTACTAGCGGGGGGGTCCAGCTCCTACAATGAGCAGTTCTTC. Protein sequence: CASSRLLAGGSSSYNEQFF.

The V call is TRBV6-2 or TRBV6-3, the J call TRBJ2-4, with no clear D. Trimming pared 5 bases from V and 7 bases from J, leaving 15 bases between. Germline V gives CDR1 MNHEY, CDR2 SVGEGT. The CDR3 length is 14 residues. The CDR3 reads CASSPPGLRNIQYF. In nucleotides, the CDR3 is TGTGCCAGCAGTCCCCCGGGCTTAAGGAACATTCAGTACTTC.

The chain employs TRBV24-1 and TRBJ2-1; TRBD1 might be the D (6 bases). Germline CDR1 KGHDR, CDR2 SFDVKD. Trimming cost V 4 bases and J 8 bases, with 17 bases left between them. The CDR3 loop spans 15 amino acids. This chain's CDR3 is CATSDPGVSADEQFF. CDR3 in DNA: TGTGCCACCAGTGACCCAGGGGTGAGTGCGGATGAGCAGTTCTTC.

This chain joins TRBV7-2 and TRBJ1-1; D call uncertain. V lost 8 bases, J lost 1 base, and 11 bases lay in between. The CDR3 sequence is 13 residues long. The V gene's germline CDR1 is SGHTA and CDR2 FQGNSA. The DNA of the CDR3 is TGTGCCAGCGGAAGGGTCCGGAACACTGAAGCTTTCTTT. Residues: CASGRVRNTEAFF.